This TCR beta chain emerged from a study of T cell repertoires in cytomegalovirus infection. Study overall: Based on public TCR beta signatures, there were indications of CMV infection and of a matching HLA type.

TCRdb reprocessed the reads with MiXCR, giving one entry per CDR3 protein. The sample consists of 250,000 to 300,000 distinct CDR3 sequences, about 20% of them appearing once. Remarks on this clonotype: Its antigen is unidentified.

Study-level results: The ex vivo response was dominated by HLA-C-restricted CMV-specific TCR beta clonotypes. CMV carriers with the relevant HLA were identified by cumulative public TCR beta family frequency.

This receptor was identified in a human donor in good health (CMV status not recorded). Some clones in this sample may be carry-over from other donors' samples. This specimen consisted of cultured PBMCs, obtained from culture after CMV antigen stimulation.

CDR3 residues: CASSHTPSPSRDMPNTEAFF. DNA for the CDR3: TGTGCCAGCAGTCATACCCCGTCCCCGTCCCGGGACATGCCGAACACTGAAGCTTTCTTT. This chain uses TRBV7-3 with TRBJ1-1; D is perhaps TRBD1 (6 bases). This CDR3 region has 20 residues. The germline V and J ends were trimmed by 6 bases and 1 base, with 30 bases remaining between them. CDR1 is SGHTA, CDR2 FQGTGA, per germline.